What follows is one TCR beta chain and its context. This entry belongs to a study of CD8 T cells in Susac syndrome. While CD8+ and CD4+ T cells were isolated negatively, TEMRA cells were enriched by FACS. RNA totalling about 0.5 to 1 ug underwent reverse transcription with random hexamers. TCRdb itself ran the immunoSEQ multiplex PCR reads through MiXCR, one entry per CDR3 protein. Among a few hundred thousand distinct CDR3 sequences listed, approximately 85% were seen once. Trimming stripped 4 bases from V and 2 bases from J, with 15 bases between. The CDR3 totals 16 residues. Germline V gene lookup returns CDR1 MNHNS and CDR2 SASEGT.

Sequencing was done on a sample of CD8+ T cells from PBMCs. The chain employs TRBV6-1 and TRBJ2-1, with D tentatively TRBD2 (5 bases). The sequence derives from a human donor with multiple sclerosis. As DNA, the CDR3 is TGTGCCAGCAGTGTGATTTCCGAGGGAGCCTACAATGAGCAGTTCTTC. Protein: CASSVISEGAYNEQFF.